The table lists the clone carrying this TCR beta chain with a few counts. Trimming removed 5 bases from V and 9 bases from J, with 11 bases in between. The CDR3 spans 11 residues. Germline CDR1 reads MDHEN; CDR2 reads SYDVKM. Unique molecular identifiers were incorporated during preparation of the TCRbeta library. TCRdb independently ran MiXCR on the PCR reads; one entry per CDR3 protein. Of 500,000 to 600,000 distinct CDR3 sequences listed, around a third are singletons. These data belong to a study of T-cell reconstitution after alpha-beta-depleted transplantation in children. This specimen was PBMCs from the stem cell graft donor, taken from the stem cell graft. The TCR originated in a human donor who donated a stem cell graft to a child with aplastic anemia. This rearrangement joins TRBV28 to TRBJ2-7; D is undetermined. CDR3 amino acids: CASSEKVPQYF. CDR3 nucleotides: TGTGCCAGCAGTGAAAAAGTCCCGCAGTACTTC. Combining the CDR3 with reference TRBV28 and TRBJ2-7 gives the whole variable domain DVKVTQSSRYLVKRTGEKVFLECVQDMDHENMFWYRQDPGLGLRLIYFSYDVKMKEKGDIPEGYSVSREKKERFSLILESASTNQTSMYLCASSEKVPQYFGPGTRLTVT.